The 17 T cell receptor beta chains listed next were all sequenced from one sample in a study of human T cells and chemical hapten exposure. Treatment meaning: therapeutic diphenylcyclopropenone sensitization with weekly scalp DPC. Separate cDNA molecules received unique molecular identifiers, which the library attached to them. TCRdb called the reads again in MiXCR, with one record for every CDR3 protein. The data hold roughly 180 distinct CDR3 sequences, with nearly 50% observed a single time. The sequencing used whole blood, collected before DPC sensitization or 2, 6, or about 24 weeks after (not recorded which). The receptors come from an adult with alopecia areata. Some clones in this sample may be carry-over from other donors' samples. This table probably holds off-target reads from a library built for another chain.

This chain connects TRBV15 to TRBJ2-2; no clear D gene. Germline CDR1 is LNHNV and CDR2 is YYDKDF (reference sequence). The CDR3 sequence is 13 residues long. V was pared by 5 bases and J by 1 base, with 5 bases between. The CDR3 sequence: CATSLGNTGELFF. The DNA of the CDR3 is TGTGCCACCAGCTTGGGGAACACCGGGGAGCTGTTTTTT.

The V gene is TRBV24-1, the J gene TRBJ2-1; 8 nucleotides align to TRBD2. Germline V gene sequence: CDR1 KGHDR, CDR2 SFDVKD. V lost 0 bases to trimming and J lost 5 bases; unmatched junction nucleotides: 5. The CDR3 totals 16 residues. The DNA of the CDR3 is TGTGCCACCAGTGATTTGCACAGCGGGAGCCACAATGAGCAGTTCTTC. Amino acid sequence: CATSDLHSGSHNEQFF.

CDR3 loop: CASSFRDYQETQYF. CDR3 bases: TGTGCCAGCAGCTTCCGGGACTATCAAGAGACCCAGTACTTC. J is TRBJ2-5 and V is TRBV11-2; TRBD2 aligns across 7 bases. After removal of 3 bases from V and 2 bases from J, the junction contained 3 bases not matched to a gene. The CDR3 runs to 14 residues. The germline V gene encodes CDR1 SGHAT and CDR2 FQNNGV.

This clonotype was seen only a few times. The chain joins TRBV12-2 to TRBJ1-1. TRBV12-2 is a documented pseudogene. CDR3 size: 15 residues. The DNA of the CDR3 is TGTGCAAGTCGCCCCAAAGACGACATGAACACTGAAGCTTTCTTT. This codes for CASRPKDDMNTEAFF.

The rearrangement joins TRBV11-3 to TRBJ2-5; 8 nucleotides agree with TRBD1. Trimming took 5 bases from V and 5 from J; bases not matched to a gene: 4. Germline CDR1 reads SGHNT; CDR2 reads YENEEA. The CDR3 length is 13 residues. CDR3 amino acids: CASSPTGVETQYF. DNA of the CDR3: TGTGCCAGCAGCCCGACAGGGGTGGAGACCCAGTACTTC.

J is TRBJ1-5 and V is TRBV15; 7 bases fit TRBD1. With 0 bases clipped from V and 6 bases from J, the junction kept 8 bases outside the gene matches. The CDR3 sequence is 16 residues long. The germline gives CDR1 LNHNV, CDR2 YYDKDF (reference sequence). The DNA of the CDR3 is TGTGCCACCAGCAGAGACAGAACAGCAGGGGGTCAGCCCCAGCATTTT. This translates into CATSRDRTAGGQPQHF.

This clonotype was detected only a few times. This chain uses TRBV2 with TRBJ2-1; TRBD2 aligns across 8 bases. With V trimmed by 8 bases and J by 10 bases, 13 bases remained unmatched. Germline V gives CDR1 SNHLY, CDR2 FYNNEI. The length of the CDR3 is 14 residues. In DNA form, the CDR3 reads TGTGCCAGCTACCCGACTAGCGCGGTATGGGAGCAGTTCTTC. Protein sequence: CASYPTSAVWEQFF.

The chain recombines TRBV23-1 with TRBJ2-7, with TRBD2 matching 8 bases. TRBV23-1 is an ORF, with its function uncertain. This CDR3 comprises 16 residues. V dropped 1 base and J dropped 2; count of bases not matched to a gene: 7. This chain's CDR3 is CASSQLVAGQAYEQYF. DNA of the CDR3: TGCGCCAGCAGTCAATTGGTAGCGGGACAAGCCTACGAGCAGTACTTC.

This clonotype showed up just a few times. This chain links TRBV7-9 with TRBJ2-1; D not resolved. Per the germline V gene, CDR1 is SEHNR and CDR2 is FQNEAQ (reference sequence). The CDR3 has 13 residues. Trimming removed 5 bases from V and 3 bases from J, with 8 bases in between. The CDR3 here is CASSHVSYNEQFF. For the CDR3, the DNA is TGTGCCAGCAGCCACGTAAGCTACAATGAGCAGTTCTTC.

The gene calls are TRBV6-2 or TRBV6-3 and TRBJ2-5; the match to TRBD1 covers 8 bases. The trim removed 6 bases at V and 1 base at J, leaving 7 bases unmatched. From germline, CDR1 is MNHEY and CDR2 SVGEGT. CDR3 size: 15 residues. CDR3: CASSAVGQGQETQYF. CDR3 sequence (DNA): TGTGCCAGCAGCGCGGTAGGACAGGGCCAAGAGACCCAGTACTTC.

V usage is TRBV19 and J usage is TRBJ2-4; 11 nucleotides match TRBD2. The V gene's germline CDR1 is LNHDA and CDR2 SQIVND (reference sequence). The CDR3 runs 15 residues. The V gene end was trimmed by 5 bases and the J gene end by 5 bases; junction bases not matched to a gene: 5. CDR3 amino acids: CASSALAGGENIQYF. CDR3 in DNA: TGTGCCAGTAGTGCTCTAGCGGGAGGTGAAAACATTCAGTACTTC.

The table lists this clonotype with a count of one. The rearrangement joins TRBV6-2 or TRBV6-3 to TRBJ1-5; perhaps TRBD1 as D (5 bases). The CDR3 runs 14 residues. CDR1 MNHEY and CDR2 SVGEGT come from the germline V gene. Trimming removed 4 bases from V and 7 bases from J, with 14 bases in between. The CDR3 here is CASSFRGVRQPQHF. The CDR3 DNA reads TGTGCCAGCAGTTTTAGAGGGGTGAGGCAGCCCCAGCATTTT.

The rearrangement joins TRBV18 to TRBJ2-3; no clear D gene. The CDR3 totals 16 residues. Germline V gives CDR1 KGHSH, CDR2 LQKENI. V was cut by 3 bases and J by 0 bases, with 13 bases left in between. The CDR3 DNA is TGTGCCAGCTCACCTTACCTTATAGATAGCACAGATACGCAGTATTTT. It codes for CASSPYLIDSTDTQYF.

The chain couples TRBV3-1 to TRBJ2-7; tentative D call: TRBD1 (6 bases). Per germline, CDR1 LGHDT and CDR2 YNNKEL (reference sequence). The germline V and J ends were trimmed by 5 bases and 2 bases, with 13 bases remaining between them. The CDR3 is made up of 14 amino acids. CDR3 DNA sequence: TGTGCCAGCAGCTCCCGGACAGCCACCTACGAGCAGTACTTC. Translation: CASSSRTATYEQYF.

The chain employs TRBV5-1 and TRBJ2-7; 9 bases are shared with TRBD2. Germline V lookup: CDR1 SGHRS, CDR2 YFSETQ. The CDR3 is 15 amino acids. V lost 4 bases, J lost 3 bases, and 8 bases stayed unmatched. As DNA, the CDR3 is TGCGCCAGCAGCAAGGACGCGGGAGGGCGCTACGAGCAGTACTTC. This gives the protein CASSKDAGGRYEQYF. Full variable domain (remainder filled in from reference TRBV5-1 and TRBJ2-7): KAGVTQTPRYLIKTRGQQVTLSCSPISGHRSVSWYQQTPGQGLQFLFEYFSETQRNKGNFPGRFSGRQFSNSRSEMNVSTLELGDSALYLCASSKDAGGRYEQYFGPGTRLTVT.

This clonotype has only one observation. The CDR3 protein is CAISGDSTDTQYF. Written as DNA, the CDR3 is TGTGCCATCAGTGGAGACAGCACAGATACGCAGTATTTT. The V gene is TRBV10-3, the J gene TRBJ2-3; no reliable D call. The CDR3 loop spans 13 amino acids. V shed 4 bases and J shed 0 bases, with 5 bases lying between them. Germline V CDR1 and CDR2: ENHRY, SYGVKD.

The V call is TRBV12-3 or TRBV12-4, the J call TRBJ2-5; D unclear. Deletions cut 1 base from V and 0 bases from J, with 6 bases between. The CDR3 extends over 14 amino acids. CDR3 sequence: CASSLDGHQETQYF. Written as DNA, the CDR3 is TGTGCCAGCAGTTTAGACGGGCACCAAGAGACCCAGTACTTC.